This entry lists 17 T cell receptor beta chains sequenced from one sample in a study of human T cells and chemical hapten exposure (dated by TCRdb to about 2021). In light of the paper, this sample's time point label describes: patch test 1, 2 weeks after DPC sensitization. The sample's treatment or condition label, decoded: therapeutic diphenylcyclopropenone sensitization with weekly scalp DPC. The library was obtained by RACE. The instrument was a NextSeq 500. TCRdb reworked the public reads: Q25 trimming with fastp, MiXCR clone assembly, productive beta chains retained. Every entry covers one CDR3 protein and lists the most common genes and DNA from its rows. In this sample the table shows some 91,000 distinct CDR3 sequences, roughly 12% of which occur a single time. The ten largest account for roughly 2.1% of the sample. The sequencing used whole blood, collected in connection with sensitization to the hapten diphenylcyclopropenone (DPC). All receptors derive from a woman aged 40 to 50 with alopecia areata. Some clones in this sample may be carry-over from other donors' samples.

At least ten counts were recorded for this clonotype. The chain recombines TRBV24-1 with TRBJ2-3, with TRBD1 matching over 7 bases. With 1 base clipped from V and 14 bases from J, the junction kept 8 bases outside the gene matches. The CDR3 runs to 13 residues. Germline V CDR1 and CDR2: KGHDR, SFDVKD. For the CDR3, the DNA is TGTGCCACCAGTGATTTCTACAGGGGCCGTTCGTATTTT. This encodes CATSDFYRGRSYF.

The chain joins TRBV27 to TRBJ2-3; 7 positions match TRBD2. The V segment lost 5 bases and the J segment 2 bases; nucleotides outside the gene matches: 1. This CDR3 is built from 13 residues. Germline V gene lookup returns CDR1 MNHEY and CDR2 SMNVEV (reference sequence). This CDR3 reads CASSGTITDTQYF. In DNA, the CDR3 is TGTGCCAGCAGTGGGACTATCACAGATACGCAGTATTTT.

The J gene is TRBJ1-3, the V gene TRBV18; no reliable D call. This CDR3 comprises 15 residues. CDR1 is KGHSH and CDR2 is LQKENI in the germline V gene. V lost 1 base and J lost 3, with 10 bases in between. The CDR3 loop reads CASSPRAGLGNTIYF. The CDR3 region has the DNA TGTGCCAGCTCACCACGGGCAGGACTTGGAAACACCATATATTTT.

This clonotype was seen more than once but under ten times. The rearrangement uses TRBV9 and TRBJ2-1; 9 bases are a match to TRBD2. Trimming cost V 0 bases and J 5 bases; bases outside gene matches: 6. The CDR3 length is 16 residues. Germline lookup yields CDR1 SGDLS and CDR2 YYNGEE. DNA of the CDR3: TGTGCCAGCAGCGTAGATGGCGGGAGGGCAGACAATGAGCAGTTCTTC. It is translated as CASSVDGGRADNEQFF.

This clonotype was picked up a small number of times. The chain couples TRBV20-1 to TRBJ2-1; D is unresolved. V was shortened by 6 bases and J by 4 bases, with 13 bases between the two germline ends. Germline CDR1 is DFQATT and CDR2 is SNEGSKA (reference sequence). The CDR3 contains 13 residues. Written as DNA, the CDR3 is TGCAGTGCACGCGAGGCCGTTTACAATGAGCAGTTCTTC. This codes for CSAREAVYNEQFF.

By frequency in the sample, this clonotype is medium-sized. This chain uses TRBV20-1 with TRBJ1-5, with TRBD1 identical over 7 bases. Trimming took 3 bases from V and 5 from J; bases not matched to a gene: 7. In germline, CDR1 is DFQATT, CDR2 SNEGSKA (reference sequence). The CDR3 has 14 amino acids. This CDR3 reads CSARETGLDQPQHF. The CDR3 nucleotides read TGCAGTGCTAGGGAGACAGGGCTGGATCAGCCCCAGCATTTT.

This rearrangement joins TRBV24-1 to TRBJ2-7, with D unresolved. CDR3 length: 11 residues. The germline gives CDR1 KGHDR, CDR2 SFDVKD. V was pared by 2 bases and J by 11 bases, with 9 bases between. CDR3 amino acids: CATSDSRRKYF. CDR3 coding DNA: TGTGCCACCAGTGATTCCAGACGTAAGTACTTC.

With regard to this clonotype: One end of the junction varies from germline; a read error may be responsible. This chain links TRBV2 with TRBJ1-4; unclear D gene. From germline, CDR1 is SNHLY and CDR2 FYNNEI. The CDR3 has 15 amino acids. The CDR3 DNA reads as TGTGCCAGCACCCCGAGGAACCCCGGACGCGAAAAACCGTTTTTT. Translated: CASTPRNPGREKPFF. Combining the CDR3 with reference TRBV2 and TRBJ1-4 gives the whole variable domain EPEVTQTPSHQVTQMGQEVILRCVPISNHLYFYWYRQILGQKVEFLVSFYNNEISEKSEIFDDQFSVERPDGSNFTLKIRSTKLEDSAMYFCASTPRNPGREKPFFGSGTQLSVL.

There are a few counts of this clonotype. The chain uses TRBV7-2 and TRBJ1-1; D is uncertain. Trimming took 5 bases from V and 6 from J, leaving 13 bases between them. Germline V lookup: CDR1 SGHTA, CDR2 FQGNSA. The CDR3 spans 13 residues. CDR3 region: CASSTQYLAEAFF. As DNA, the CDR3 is TGTGCCAGCAGCACCCAATATTTGGCTGAAGCTTTCTTT.

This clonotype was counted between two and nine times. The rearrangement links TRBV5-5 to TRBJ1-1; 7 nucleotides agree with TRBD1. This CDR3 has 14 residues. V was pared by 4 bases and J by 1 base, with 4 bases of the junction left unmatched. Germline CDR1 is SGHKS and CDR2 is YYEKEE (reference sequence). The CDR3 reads CASSRQGQNTEAFF. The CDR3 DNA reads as TGTGCCAGCAGCAGACAGGGCCAGAACACTGAAGCTTTCTTT.

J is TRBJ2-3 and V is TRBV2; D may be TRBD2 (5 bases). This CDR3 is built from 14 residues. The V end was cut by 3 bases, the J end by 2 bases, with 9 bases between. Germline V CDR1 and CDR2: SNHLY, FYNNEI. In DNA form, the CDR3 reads TGTGCCAGCAGTGACTGGGAGACCACAGATACGCAGTATTTT. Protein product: CASSDWETTDTQYF.

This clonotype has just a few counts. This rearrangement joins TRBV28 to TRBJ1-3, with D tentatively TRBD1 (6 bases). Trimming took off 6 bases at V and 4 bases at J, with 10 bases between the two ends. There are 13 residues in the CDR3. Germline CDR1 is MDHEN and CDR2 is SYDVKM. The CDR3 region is CASSTGRGNTIYF. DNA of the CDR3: TGTGCCAGCAGCACAGGGAGGGGAAACACCATATATTTT.

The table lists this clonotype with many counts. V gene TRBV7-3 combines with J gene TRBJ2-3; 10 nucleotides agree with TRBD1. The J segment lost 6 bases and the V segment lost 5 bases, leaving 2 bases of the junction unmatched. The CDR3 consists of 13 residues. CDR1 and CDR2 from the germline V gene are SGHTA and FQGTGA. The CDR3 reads CASSMGQGDTQYF. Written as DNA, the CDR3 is TGTGCCAGCAGCATGGGACAGGGGGATACGCAGTATTTT. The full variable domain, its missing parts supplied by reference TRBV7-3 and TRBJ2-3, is GAGVSQTPSNKVTEKGKYVELRCDPISGHTALYWYRQSLGQGPEFLIYFQGTGAADDSGLPNDRFFAVRPEGSVSTLKIQRTERGDSAVYLCASSMGQGDTQYFGPGTRLTVL.

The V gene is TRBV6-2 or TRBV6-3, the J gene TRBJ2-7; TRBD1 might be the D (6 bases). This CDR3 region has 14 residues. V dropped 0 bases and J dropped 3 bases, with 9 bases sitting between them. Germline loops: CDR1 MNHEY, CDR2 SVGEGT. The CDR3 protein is CASSYSGTHYEQYF. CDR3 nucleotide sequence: TGTGCCAGCAGTTACTCCGGGACACACTACGAGCAGTACTTC.

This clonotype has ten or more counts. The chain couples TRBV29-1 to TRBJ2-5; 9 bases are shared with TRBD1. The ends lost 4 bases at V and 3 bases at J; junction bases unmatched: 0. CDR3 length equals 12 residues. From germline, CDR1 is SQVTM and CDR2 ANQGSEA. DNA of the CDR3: TGCAGCGTTGGACAGGGGGAAGAGACCCAGTACTTC. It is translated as CSVGQGEETQYF.

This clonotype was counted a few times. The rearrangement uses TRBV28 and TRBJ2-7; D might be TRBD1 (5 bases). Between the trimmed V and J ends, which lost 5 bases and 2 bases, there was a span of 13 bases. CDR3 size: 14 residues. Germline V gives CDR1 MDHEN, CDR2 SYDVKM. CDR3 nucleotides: TGTGCCAGCAGTAAATCACAGGCAACCTACGAGCAGTACTTC. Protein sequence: CASSKSQATYEQYF.

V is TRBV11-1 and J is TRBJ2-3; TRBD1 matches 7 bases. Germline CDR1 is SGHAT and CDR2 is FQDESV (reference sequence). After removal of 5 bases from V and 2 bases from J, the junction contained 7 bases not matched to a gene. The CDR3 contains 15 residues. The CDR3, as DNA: TGTGCCAGCAGCCCCAGGGACAGACTCACAGATACGCAGTATTTT. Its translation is CASSPRDRLTDTQYF.